The sequence of this T cell receptor beta chain was determined in a study of OX40 agonist ivuxolimab in advanced cancers. In terms of the full investigation: Ivuxolimab was a fully human IgG2 agonistic monoclonal antibody targeting the costimulatory receptor OX40 (CD134). Intravenous ivuxolimab was administered to patients every 2 weeks at six dose levels: 0.01, 0.1, 0.3, 1.5, 3 and 10 mg/kg. Among the roughly 52 dose-escalation patients, about 20 had hepatocellular carcinoma, 15 melanoma, 9 renal cell carcinoma and 9 head and neck cancer. In the dose-escalation cohort, 70% to 85% of patients were male, and the mean age was 60 years with a range of about 20 to 90. Patients were allowed to have had prior anti-PD-1, anti-PD-L1 or anti-CTLA-4 therapy, and approximately 40% of the dose-escalation patients had previously received checkpoint inhibitors. Partial responses occurred in three dose-escalation patients: two with cutaneous melanoma and one with hepatocellular carcinoma. Peripheral TCRbeta sequencing aimed to test whether ivuxolimab altered TCR sequence diversity and caused clonal T-cell expansion. The paper covers the monotherapy dose-escalation part of the phase I ivuxolimab trial, which included N ≈ 50 patients.

Regarding this clone: The antigen this receptor binds is unknown. Within one base of it there is no much larger clone, and no base qualities were kept.

The trial excluded patients who had a history of autoimmune disease or were on systemic immunosuppression. In every dose cohort, peripheral blood was drawn for TCR sequencing at baseline, cycle 4 day 1, and cycle 7 day 1. Samples were obtained from an open-label, multicenter, first-in-human phase I dose-escalation trial of ivuxolimab. Adults with locally advanced or metastatic melanoma, renal cell carcinoma, hepatocellular carcinoma or head and neck squamous cell carcinoma were enrolled in the trial. Before TCR sequencing, CD4+ T cells and CD8+ T cells were sorted from peripheral blood as separate populations. On the study overall, not on this receptor specifically: At doses of 0.1 to 3.0 mg/kg, clonal expansion of both CD4+ and CD8+ blood T cells was observed from baseline to week 6. The antigen specificity of the clonally expanded peripheral T cells was not determined. On average, CD8+ T cells showed more expanded clones than CD4+ T cells after ivuxolimab. In the 0.1-3.0 mg/kg groups, partial responders were among the patients with the lowest normalized peripheral clonal expansion, particularly in CD8+ T cells. Low levels of normalized T-cell clonal expansion were also seen in some patients who did not respond.

For sequencing of the TCRbeta CDR3 region, genomic DNA was extracted from the sorted cells. TCRbeta CDR3 regions were sequenced using the immunoSEQ Assay. In TCRdb, the immuneACCESS table is reduced to in-frame sequences with V and J assigned. These tables do not hold every clone; where another copy was compared, an unresolved V gene accounts for under half, and the others remain unexplained. The sample table contains about 83,000 clones; only one count was recorded for approximately 84% of them. The ten largest clones add up to around 7.3% of the sample. The sequenced sample was CD4+ or CD8+ T cells sorted from blood, obtained in a trial of the OX40 agonist ivuxolimab. The clonotype was recovered from an adult with an advanced solid tumor such as melanoma, head and neck, liver or kidney cancer.

The CDR3 region reads CASSLDFRLAGGPAADTQYF. The DNA reads as follows: TGTGCCAGCAGCTTAGATTTCCGACTAGCGGGAGGGCCGGCGGCAGATACGCAGTATTTT. The chain couples TRBV11-2 to TRBJ2-3; a stretch of 14 junction bases matches TRBD2. V has 0 bases trimmed and J has 4 bases trimmed; junction bases matching no gene number 12. For CDR1 and CDR2, the germline V gene lists SGHAT and FQNNGV. Including the terminal cysteine and phenylalanine, the CDR3 comprises 20 residues. Only CDR3 DNA is held: 60 bases, read in frame from base 1.